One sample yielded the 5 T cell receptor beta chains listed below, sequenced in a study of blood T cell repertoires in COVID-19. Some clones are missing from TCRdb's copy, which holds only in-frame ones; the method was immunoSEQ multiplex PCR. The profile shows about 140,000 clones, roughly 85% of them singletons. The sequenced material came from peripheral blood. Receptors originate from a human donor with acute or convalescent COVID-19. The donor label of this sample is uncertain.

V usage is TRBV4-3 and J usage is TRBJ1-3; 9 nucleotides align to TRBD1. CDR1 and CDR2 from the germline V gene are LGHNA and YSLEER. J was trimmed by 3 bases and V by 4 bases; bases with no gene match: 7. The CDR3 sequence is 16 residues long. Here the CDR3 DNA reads TGCGCCAGCAGCCCGGACAGGGGCGCGTATGGAAACACCATATATTTT. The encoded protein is CASSPDRGAYGNTIYF.

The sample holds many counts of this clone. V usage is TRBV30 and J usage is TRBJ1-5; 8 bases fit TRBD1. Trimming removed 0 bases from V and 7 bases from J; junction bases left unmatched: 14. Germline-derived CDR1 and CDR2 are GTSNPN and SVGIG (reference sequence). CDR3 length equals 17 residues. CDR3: CAWSVFDPGQGVQPQHF. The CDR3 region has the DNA TGTGCCTGGAGTGTCTTCGATCCAGGACAGGGTGTACAGCCCCAGCATTTT.

The DNA for the CDR3 is TGTGCCAGCAGCCAGTCGTATAGCAATCAGCCCCAGCATTTT. This codes for CASSQSYSNQPQHF. The chain uses TRBV3-1 (or the pseudogene TRBV3-2) and TRBJ1-5; D unclear. The germline V gene encodes CDR1 LGHDT and CDR2 YNNKEL (reference sequence). The V end lost 3 bases, the J end lost 0 bases, and 6 bases lay between the germline ends. This CDR3 has 14 amino acids.

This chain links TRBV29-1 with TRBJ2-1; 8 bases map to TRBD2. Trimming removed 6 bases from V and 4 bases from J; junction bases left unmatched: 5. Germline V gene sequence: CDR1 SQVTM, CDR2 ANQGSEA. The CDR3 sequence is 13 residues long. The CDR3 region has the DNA TGCAGCGTCCCTCGCGGGGGGTACAATGAGCAGTTCTTC. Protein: CSVPRGGYNEQFF.

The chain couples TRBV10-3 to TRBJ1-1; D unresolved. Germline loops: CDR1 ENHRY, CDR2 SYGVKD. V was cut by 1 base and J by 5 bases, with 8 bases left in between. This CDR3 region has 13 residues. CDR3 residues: CAISEYLETEAFF. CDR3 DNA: TGTGCCATCAGTGAGTATCTGGAGACTGAAGCTTTCTTT.